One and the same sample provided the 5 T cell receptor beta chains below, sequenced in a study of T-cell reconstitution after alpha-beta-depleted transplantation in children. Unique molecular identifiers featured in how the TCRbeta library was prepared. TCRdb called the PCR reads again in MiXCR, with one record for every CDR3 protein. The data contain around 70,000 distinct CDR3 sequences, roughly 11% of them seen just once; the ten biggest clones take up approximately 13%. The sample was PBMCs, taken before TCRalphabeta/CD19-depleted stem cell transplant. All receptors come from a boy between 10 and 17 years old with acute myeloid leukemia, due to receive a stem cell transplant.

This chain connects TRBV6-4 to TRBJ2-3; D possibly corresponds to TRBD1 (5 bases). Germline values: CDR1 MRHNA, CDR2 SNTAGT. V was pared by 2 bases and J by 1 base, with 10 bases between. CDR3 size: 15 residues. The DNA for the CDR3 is TGTGCCAGCAGTGACGAGGCAGGGCGCACAGATACGCAGTATTTT. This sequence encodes CASSDEAGRTDTQYF.

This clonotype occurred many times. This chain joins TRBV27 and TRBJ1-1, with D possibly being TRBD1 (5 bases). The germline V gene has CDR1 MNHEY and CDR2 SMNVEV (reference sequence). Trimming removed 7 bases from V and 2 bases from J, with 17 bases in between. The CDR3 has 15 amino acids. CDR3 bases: TGTGCCAGCACTCCTTATGGGGGTCCAAACACTGAAGCTTTCTTT. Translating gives CASTPYGGPNTEAFF.

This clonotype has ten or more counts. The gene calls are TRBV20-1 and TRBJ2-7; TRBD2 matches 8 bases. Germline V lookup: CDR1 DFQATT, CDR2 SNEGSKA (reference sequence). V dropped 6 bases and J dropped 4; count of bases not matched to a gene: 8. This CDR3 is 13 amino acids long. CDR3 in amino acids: CSASAGGGYEQYV. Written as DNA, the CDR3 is TGCAGTGCGAGCGCCGGGGGGGGGTACGAGCAGTACGTC.

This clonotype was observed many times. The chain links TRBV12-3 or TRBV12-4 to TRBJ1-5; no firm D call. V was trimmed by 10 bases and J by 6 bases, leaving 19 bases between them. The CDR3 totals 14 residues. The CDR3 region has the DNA TGTGCCACAACCGTCGGGAGGGCTGGTCAGCCCCAGCATTTT. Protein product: CATTVGRAGQPQHF.

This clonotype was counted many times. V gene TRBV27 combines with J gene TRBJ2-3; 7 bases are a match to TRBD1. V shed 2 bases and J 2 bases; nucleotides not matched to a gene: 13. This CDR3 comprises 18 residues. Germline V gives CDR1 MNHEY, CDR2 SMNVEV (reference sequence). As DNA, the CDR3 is TGTGCCAGCAGTTTACCAGGGGGTAGCGAACCCCCCACAGATACGCAGTATTTT. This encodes CASSLPGGSEPPTDTQYF.